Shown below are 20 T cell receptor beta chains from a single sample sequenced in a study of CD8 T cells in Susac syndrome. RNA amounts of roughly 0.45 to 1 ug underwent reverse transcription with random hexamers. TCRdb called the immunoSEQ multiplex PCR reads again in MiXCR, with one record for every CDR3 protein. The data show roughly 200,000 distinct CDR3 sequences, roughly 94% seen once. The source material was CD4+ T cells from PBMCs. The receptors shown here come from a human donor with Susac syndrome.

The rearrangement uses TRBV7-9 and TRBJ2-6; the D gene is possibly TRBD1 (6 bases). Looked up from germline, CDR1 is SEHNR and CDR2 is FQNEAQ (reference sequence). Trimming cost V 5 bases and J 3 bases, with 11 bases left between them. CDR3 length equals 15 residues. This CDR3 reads CASSPQGSGANVLTF. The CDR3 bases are TGTGCCAGCAGCCCTCAGGGGAGTGGGGCCAACGTCCTGACTTTC.

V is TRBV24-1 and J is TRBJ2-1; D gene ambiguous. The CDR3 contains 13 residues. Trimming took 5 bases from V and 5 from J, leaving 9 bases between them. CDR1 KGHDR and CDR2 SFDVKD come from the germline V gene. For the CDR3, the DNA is TGTGCCACCAGTGTGGCACCGAACAATGAGCAGTTCTTC. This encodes CATSVAPNNEQFF.

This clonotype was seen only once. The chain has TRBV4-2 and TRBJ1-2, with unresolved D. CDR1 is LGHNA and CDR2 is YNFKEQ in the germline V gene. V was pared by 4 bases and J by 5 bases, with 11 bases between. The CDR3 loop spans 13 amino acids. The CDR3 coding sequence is TGTGCCAGCAGCCCGAGCCAGGTTTATGGCTACACCTTC. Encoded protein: CASSPSQVYGYTF.

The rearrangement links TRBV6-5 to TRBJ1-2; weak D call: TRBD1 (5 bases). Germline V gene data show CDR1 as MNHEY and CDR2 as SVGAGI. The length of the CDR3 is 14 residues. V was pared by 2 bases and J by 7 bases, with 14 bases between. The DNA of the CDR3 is TGTGCCAGCAGTTACCAGGGTCGGGGAGGTGGCTACACCTTC. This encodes CASSYQGRGGGYTF.

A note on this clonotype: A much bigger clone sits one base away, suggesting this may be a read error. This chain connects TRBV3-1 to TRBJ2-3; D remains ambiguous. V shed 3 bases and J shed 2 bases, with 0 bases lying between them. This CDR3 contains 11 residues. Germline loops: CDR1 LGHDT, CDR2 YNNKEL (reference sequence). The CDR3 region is CASSHTDTQYF. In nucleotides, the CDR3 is TGTGCCAGCAGCCACACAGATACGCAGTATTTT.

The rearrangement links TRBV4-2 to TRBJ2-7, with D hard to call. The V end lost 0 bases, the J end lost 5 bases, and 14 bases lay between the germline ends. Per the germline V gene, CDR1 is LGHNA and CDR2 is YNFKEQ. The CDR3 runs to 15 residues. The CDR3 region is CASSQEERAGDEQYF. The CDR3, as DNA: TGTGCCAGCAGCCAAGAAGAACGGGCTGGAGACGAGCAGTACTTC.

CDR3 region: CSVDRRQGTDTQYF. The CDR3 nucleotides are TGCAGTGTTGATCGCCGACAGGGAACAGATACGCAGTATTTT. The rearrangement links TRBV20-1 to TRBJ2-3; TRBD1 matches 7 bases. CDR3 length: 14 amino acids. In germline, CDR1 is DFQATT, CDR2 SNEGSKA (reference sequence). J was trimmed by 3 bases and V by 7 bases; bases with no gene match: 10.

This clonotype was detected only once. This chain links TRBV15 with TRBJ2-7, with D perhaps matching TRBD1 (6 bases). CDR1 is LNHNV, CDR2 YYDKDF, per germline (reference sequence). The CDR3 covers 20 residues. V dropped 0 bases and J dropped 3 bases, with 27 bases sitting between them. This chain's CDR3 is CATSRDRPSYLTTGNYEQYF. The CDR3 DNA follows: TGTGCCACCAGCAGAGATCGCCCCTCTTACCTGACCACAGGGAACTACGAGCAGTACTTC.

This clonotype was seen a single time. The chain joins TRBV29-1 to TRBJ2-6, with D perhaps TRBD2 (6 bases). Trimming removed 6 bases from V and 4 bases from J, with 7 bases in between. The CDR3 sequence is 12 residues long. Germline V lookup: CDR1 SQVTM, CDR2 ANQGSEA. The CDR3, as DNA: TGCAGCGTGGGGGGAGGGGCCAACGTCCTGACTTTC. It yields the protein CSVGGGANVLTF.

The CDR3 DNA reads as TGTGCCAGCAGCCAAGGTGAGGCAGATACGCAGTATTTT. Residues: CASSQGEADTQYF. The chain combines TRBV3-1 with TRBJ2-3; no clear D gene. Per the germline V gene, CDR1 is LGHDT and CDR2 is YNNKEL (reference sequence). The V gene lost 1 base and the J gene lost 4 bases, with 6 bases spanning the gap. The CDR3 covers 13 residues.

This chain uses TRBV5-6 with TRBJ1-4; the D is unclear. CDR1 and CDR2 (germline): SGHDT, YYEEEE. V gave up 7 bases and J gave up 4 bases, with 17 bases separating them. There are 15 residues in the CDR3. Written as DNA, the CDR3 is TGTGCCAGCGGAACCGGACGGCTACTTAATGAAAAACTGTTTTTT. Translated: CASGTGRLLNEKLFF. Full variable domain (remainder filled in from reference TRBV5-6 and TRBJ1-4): DAGVTQSPTHLIKTRGQQVTLRCSPKSGHDTVSWYQQALGQGPQFIFQYYEEEERQRGNFPDRFSGHQFPNYSSELNVNALLLGDSALYLCASGTGRLLNEKLFFGSGTQLSVL.

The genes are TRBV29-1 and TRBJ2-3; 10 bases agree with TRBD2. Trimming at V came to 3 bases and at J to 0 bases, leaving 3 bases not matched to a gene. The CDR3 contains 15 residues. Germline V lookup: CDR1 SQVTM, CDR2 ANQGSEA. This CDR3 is CSVEKAGGSTDTQYF. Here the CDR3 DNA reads TGCAGCGTTGAGAAAGCGGGGGGGAGCACAGATACGCAGTATTTT.

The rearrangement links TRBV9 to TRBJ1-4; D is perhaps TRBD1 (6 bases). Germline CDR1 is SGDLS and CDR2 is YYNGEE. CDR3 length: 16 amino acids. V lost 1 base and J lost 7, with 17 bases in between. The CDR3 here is CASSVTGQLGFEKLFF. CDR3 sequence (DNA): TGTGCCAGCAGCGTAACAGGGCAGTTGGGATTTGAAAAACTGTTTTTT.

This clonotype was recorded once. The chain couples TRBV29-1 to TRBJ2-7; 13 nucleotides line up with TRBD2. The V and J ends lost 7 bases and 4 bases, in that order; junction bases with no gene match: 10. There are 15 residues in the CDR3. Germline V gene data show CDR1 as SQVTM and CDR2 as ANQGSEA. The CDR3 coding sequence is TGCAGCGCCACCTTGACGGGACTAGCGGGGTACGAGCAGTACTTC. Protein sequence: CSATLTGLAGYEQYF.

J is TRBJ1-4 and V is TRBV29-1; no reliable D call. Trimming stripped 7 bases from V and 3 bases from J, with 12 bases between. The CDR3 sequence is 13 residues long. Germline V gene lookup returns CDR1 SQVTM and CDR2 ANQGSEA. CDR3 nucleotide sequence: TGCAGCGCTGGGAGTCGATCTAATGAAAAACTGTTTTTT. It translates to CSAGSRSNEKLFF.

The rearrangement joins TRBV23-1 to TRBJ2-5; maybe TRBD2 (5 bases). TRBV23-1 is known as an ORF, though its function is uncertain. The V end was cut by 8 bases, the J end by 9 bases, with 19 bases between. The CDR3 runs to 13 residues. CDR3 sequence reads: CASSQRTLWAQYF. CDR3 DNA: TGCGCCAGCTCCCAACGGACTCTGTGGGCCCAGTACTTC.

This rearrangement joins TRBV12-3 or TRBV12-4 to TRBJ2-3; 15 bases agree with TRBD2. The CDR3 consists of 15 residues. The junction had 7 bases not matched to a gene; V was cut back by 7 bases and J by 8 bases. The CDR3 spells CASTGLAGGRGTQYF. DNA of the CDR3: TGTGCCAGCACCGGACTAGCGGGGGGGCGAGGTACGCAGTATTTT.

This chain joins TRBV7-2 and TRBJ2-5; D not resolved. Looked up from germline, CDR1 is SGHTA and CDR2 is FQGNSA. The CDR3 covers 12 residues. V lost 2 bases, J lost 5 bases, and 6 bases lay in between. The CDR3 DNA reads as TGTGCCAGCAGCTTACTTTTGGAGACCCAGTACTTC. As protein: CASSLLLETQYF.

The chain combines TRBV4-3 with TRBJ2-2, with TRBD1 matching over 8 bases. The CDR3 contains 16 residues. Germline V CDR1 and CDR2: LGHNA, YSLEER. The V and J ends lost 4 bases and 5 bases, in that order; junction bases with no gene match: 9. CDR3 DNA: TGCGCCAGCAGCCGACCAACTGGACAGGGAACCGGGGAGCTGTTTTTT. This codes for CASSRPTGQGTGELFF.

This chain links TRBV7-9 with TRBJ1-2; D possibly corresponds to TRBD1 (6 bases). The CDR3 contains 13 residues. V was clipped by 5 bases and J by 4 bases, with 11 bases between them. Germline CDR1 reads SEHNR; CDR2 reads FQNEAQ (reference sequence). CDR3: CASSPTDSYGYTF. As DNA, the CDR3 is TGTGCCAGCAGCCCCACGGACAGCTATGGCTACACCTTC.